This T cell receptor beta chain was captured in a study of T cells after yellow fever vaccination. Study-wide points: CD4 and CD8 compartments shared a small share of clonotypes, likely from convergent recombination. Among primary-vaccination clones, most reappeared after the booster, at 95% to 96% for CD4 and approximately 88% for CD8. From the bulk population, abundant clonotypes could contaminate and appear within FACS-sorted repertoires.

The CDR3 totals 16 residues. The J segment lost 8 bases and the V segment lost 3 bases, leaving 13 bases of the junction unmatched. Germline values: CDR1 SEHNR, CDR2 FQNEAQ (reference sequence). TCRdb re-analysed the 5' RACE reads in MiXCR, keeping a single row per CDR3 protein. The repertoire holds nearly 350,000 distinct CDR3 sequences, around 8.1% seen once, with around 17% in the top ten. As regards this clonotype: Its antigen is unidentified.

Sequences were derived from PBMCs, sampled more than 40 days after the first yellow fever vaccination. The sequence was obtained from a man aged 18 to 29 who received the YFV17D yellow fever vaccine. V usage is TRBV7-9 and J usage is TRBJ1-1, with 9 bases matching TRBD1. The CDR3 sequence: CASSFWGLGDRVEAFF. CDR3 sequence (DNA): TGTGCCAGCAGCTTTTGGGGGCTAGGGGACAGGGTGGAAGCTTTCTTT.